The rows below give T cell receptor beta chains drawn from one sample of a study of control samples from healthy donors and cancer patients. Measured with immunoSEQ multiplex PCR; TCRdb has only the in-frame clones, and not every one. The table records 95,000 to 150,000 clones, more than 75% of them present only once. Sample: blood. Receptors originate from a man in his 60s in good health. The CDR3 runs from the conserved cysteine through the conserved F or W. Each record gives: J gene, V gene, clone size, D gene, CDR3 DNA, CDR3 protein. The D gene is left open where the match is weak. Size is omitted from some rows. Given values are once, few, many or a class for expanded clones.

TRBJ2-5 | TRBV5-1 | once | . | TGCGCCAGCAGCTTAGGTGGCAGGCTGGAGACCCAGTACTTC | CASSLGGRLETQYF
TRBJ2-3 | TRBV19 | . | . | TGTGCCAGTAGGGACAGAGGGCGCACAGATACGCAGTATTTT | CASRDRGRTDTQYF
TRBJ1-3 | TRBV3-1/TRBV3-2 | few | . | TGTGCCAGCAGCCAAGGAGGCGGGCCGAGCTCTGGAAACACCATATATTTT | CASSQGGGPSSGNTIYF
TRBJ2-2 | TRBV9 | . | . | TGTGCCAGCACCAGGGGAGGGGAGCTGTTTTTT | CASTRGGELFF
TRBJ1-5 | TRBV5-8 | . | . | TGTGCCAGCAGCTTGGTATCCCGGGCCCAGCATTTT | CASSLVSRAQHF
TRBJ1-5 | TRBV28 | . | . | TGTGCCAGCAGAGGAAACACGCTAAAACCAAATCAGCCCCAGCATTTT | CASRGNTLKPNQPQHF
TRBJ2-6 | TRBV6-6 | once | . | TGTGCCAGCAGCAAGGATCGCTCTGGGGCCAACGTCCTGACTTTC | CASSKDRSGANVLTF
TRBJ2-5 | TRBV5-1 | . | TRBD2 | TGCGCCAGCAGCTTGGCCTTACTAGCGGGGGAAGAGACCCAGTACTTC | CASSLALLAGEETQYF
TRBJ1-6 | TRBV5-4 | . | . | TGTGCCAGCAGTCTCTCCGGGACGCAGAATTCACCCCTCCACTTT | CASSLSGTQNSPLHF
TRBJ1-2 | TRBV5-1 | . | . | TGCGCCAGCAGCACTTATAACTATGGCTACACCTTC | CASSTYNYGYTF
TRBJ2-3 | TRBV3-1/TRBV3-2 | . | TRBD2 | TGTGCCAGCAGCCGCCGACTAGCGGGCACAGATACGCAGTATTTT | CASSRRLAGTDTQYF
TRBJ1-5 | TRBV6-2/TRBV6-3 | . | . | TGTGCCAGCAGTAACTTTGGGGCTGGACGGAATGGCAATCAGCCCCAGCATTTT | CASSNFGAGRNGNQPQHF
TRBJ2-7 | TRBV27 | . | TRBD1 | TGTGCCAGCAGACCCTATGGGACAGGGGGCTACGAGCAGTACTTC | CASRPYGTGGYEQYF
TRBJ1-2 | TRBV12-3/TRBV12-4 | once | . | TGTGCCAGCAGTTTGAGGGCTAACTATGGCTACACCTTC | CASSLRANYGYTF
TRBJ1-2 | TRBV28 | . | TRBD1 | TGTGCCAGCAGGGCGGGGACAGGGCCCTATGGCTACACCTTC | CASRAGTGPYGYTF
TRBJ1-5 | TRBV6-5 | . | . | TGTGCCAGCAGTTACGGAAGACAAGGCAATCAGCCCCAGCATTTT | CASSYGRQGNQPQHF
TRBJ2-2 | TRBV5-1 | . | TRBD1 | TGCGCCAGCAGCGCGAGGGACAGCGAAGGTACCGGGGAGCTGTTTTTT | CASSARDSEGTGELFF
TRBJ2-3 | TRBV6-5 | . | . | TGTGCCAGCAGTTATGGAGGGCAGGCCTACACAGATACGCAGTATTTT | CASSYGGQAYTDTQYF
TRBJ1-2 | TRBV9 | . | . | TGTGCCAGCAGCGCTAGATCGGCGGGCCCCTATGGCTACACCTTC | CASSARSAGPYGYTF
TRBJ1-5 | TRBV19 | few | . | TGTGCCAGTAGTATGTTGGCGGGGAGCAATCAGCCCCAGCATTTT | CASSMLAGSNQPQHF
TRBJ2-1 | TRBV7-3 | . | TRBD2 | TGTGCCAGCAGCAATCTAGCGGGGGCCGGGGAGGAGCAGTTCTTC | CASSNLAGAGEEQFF
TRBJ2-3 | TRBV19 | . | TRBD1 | TGTGCCAGTAGTATAGTGGACAGGAGCACAGATACGCAGTATTTT | CASSIVDRSTDTQYF
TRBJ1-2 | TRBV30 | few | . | TGTGCCTGGAGTTTAATACAGGGAGCTGGTGGCTACACCTTC | CAWSLIQGAGGYTF
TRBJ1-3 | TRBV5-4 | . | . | TGTGCCAGCAGCTTGGACAGGCTCGGAAACACCATATATTTT | CASSLDRLGNTIYF
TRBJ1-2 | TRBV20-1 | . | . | TGCAGTGCCGACCTCCCCCCGAGCTACACCTTC | CSADLPPSYTF
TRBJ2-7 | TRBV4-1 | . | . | TGCGCCAGCAGCCGTGGGGTCTCCTACGAGCAGTACTTC | CASSRGVSYEQYF
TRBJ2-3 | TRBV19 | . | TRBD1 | TGTGCCAGTAGTATCCCCGGTTCGGGACAGGGGAGAAATACGCAGTATTTT | CASSIPGSGQGRNTQYF
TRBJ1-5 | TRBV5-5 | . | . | TGTGCCAGCAGCAATCGACAGGACAGAGCGCCCCAGCATTTT | CASSNRQDRAPQHF
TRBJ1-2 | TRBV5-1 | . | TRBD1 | TGCGCCAGCAGCTTCACCGGGACAGGGAGCGGCTACACCTTC | CASSFTGTGSGYTF